What follows are 8 T cell receptor beta chains derived from one specimen sequenced in a study of T cells in Graves' hyperthyroidism and ophthalmopathy. The CDR3 regions of TCR beta were amplified from RNA transcripts. The TCR CDR3 first-round RT-PCR relied on the HTBI primer set. One entry per CDR3 protein, called by TCRdb with MiXCR from the multiplex PCR reads. Among under 350,000 distinct CDR3 sequences, 18% were seen once, and the ten largest hold about 49%. Input material: blood. The receptors stem from a woman aged 50 to 60 with Graves' hyperthyroidism.

CDR3 sequence reads: CASSPPGQSHTIYF. CDR3 nucleotides: TGTGCCAGCAGCCCCCCGGGACAGTCCCACACCATATATTTT. The V call is TRBV7-6, the J call TRBJ1-3, with TRBD1 identical over 7 bases. The V gene's germline CDR1 is SGHVS and CDR2 FNYEAQ. The CDR3 is made up of 14 amino acids. V shed 5 bases, J shed 8 bases, and the junction held 9 bases outside the gene matches.

Remarks on this clonotype: It may be a read error: a sequence one base away is much more abundant. The chain links TRBV2 to TRBJ1-1; D is unresolved. The CDR3 is 13 residues long. The germline gives CDR1 SNHLY, CDR2 FYNNEI. Between the trimmed V and J ends, which lost 2 bases and 10 bases, there was a span of 14 bases. CDR3 in amino acids: CASSELSTTPAFF. The CDR3 nucleotides are TGTGCCAGCAGTGAATTGAGCACGACGCCAGCTTTCTTT.

This rearrangement joins TRBV20-1 to TRBJ2-3, with 8 bases aligning to TRBD2. V dropped 3 bases and J dropped 0; count of bases not matched to a gene: 8. Per germline, CDR1 DFQATT and CDR2 SNEGSKA (reference sequence). This CDR3 spans 16 amino acids. This chain's CDR3 is CSASPRLAPSTDTQYF. CDR3 in DNA: TGCAGTGCTAGCCCCCGACTAGCGCCTAGCACAGATACGCAGTATTTT.

This clonotype has ten or more counts. The chain combines TRBV3-1 with TRBJ2-3; D is unresolved. Looked up from germline, CDR1 is LGHDT and CDR2 is YNNKEL (reference sequence). The ends were cut back, 0 bases at V and 6 bases at J, with 16 bases in the middle. This CDR3 has 16 residues. CDR3: CASSQDTGRGADTQYF. Written as DNA, the CDR3 is TGTGCCAGCAGCCAAGATACGGGCCGCGGAGCGGATACGCAGTATTTT.

This clonotype was recorded many times. In DNA form, the CDR3 reads TGTGCCAGCAGCCCAACACAGGACCCCTTCAACTATGGCTACACCTTC. Translated, it gives CASSPTQDPFNYGYTF. The chain has TRBV3-1 and TRBJ1-2, with D tentatively TRBD1 (5 bases). This CDR3 comprises 16 residues. Germline V gene sequence: CDR1 LGHDT, CDR2 YNNKEL (reference sequence). Trimming removed 4 bases from V and 2 bases from J, with 17 bases in between.

The V gene is TRBV6-2 or TRBV6-3, the J gene TRBJ2-1; D unclear. CDR1 is MNHEY and CDR2 is SVGEGT in the germline V gene. CDR3 size: 14 residues. V lost 2 bases, J lost 3 bases, and 8 bases lay in between. CDR3 amino acids: CASSYGTNYNEQFF. CDR3 sequence (DNA): TGTGCCAGCAGTTACGGTACAAACTACAATGAGCAGTTCTTC.

The rearrangement uses TRBV20-1 and TRBJ2-5; tentatively, D is TRBD1 (5 bases). The length of the CDR3 is 12 residues. Per the germline V gene, CDR1 is DFQATT and CDR2 is SNEGSKA (reference sequence). The germline V and J ends were trimmed by 3 bases and 3 bases, with 8 bases remaining between them. The CDR3, as DNA: TGCAGTGCTAGTGGCAGGGAAGAGACCCAGTACTTC. This sequence encodes CSASGREETQYF.

In nucleotides, the CDR3 is TGCAGCGTTGATCGGGGTGGCACTGAAGCTTTCTTT. Translating it yields CSVDRGGTEAFF. J is TRBJ1-1 and V is TRBV29-1, with D hard to call. V lost 3 bases and J lost 4, with 9 bases in between. CDR1 SQVTM and CDR2 ANQGSEA come from the germline V gene. The CDR3 totals 12 residues.